The 6 T cell receptor beta chains given below trace back to one sample, sequenced in a study of T cell clonotyping in hematopoietic cell transplantation. Time point given: recipient sample about 28 days before transplant, after cytoreduction. Here immunoSEQ multiplex PCR was the method, and the copy in TCRdb shows in-frame clones only, minus some. The repertoire holds about 76,000 clones, with about 95% as singletons. Specimen: peripheral blood mononuclear cells, collected before stem cell transplant. The receptor source for this set is a woman aged 45 to 65 with acute myeloid leukemia. Some clones in this sample may be carry-over from other donors' samples.

The gene calls are TRBV4-1 and TRBJ2-3; 8 nucleotides agree with TRBD1. CDR3 length: 15 residues. CDR1 and CDR2 from the germline V gene are MGHRA and YSYEKL. The V segment lost 5 bases and the J segment 2 bases; nucleotides outside the gene matches: 6. CDR3 residues: CASSTGQGITDTQYF. For the CDR3, the DNA is TGCGCCAGCAGCACTGGACAGGGAATCACAGATACGCAGTATTTT.

The rearrangement links TRBV7-9 to TRBJ1-1; no reliable D call. This CDR3 comprises 13 residues. CDR1 and CDR2 (germline): SEHNR, FQNEAQ (reference sequence). V was trimmed by 5 bases and J by 11 bases, leaving 18 bases between them. In nucleotides, the CDR3 is TGTGCCAGCAGCCAGAGGTTAGAGAAGGAGGCTTTCTTT. This gives the protein CASSQRLEKEAFF.

The chain joins TRBV27 to TRBJ1-1, with D uncertain. CDR3 length equals 13 residues. Trimming removed 9 bases at V and 1 base at J, with 12 bases between. Germline CDR1 is MNHEY and CDR2 is SMNVEV (reference sequence). The CDR3 DNA reads TGTGCCAGTACAAGGGTTGCGAACACTGAAGCTTTCTTT. Its protein product is CASTRVANTEAFF.

This clone appeared once. This chain uses TRBV6-5 with TRBJ2-5; 7 nucleotides match TRBD1. The CDR3 runs to 13 residues. Per germline, CDR1 MNHEY and CDR2 SVGAGI. With 5 bases clipped from V and 1 base from J, the junction kept 1 base outside the gene matches. CDR3 coding DNA: TGTGCCAGCAGTAGGGACAGCCAAGAGACCCAGTACTTC. This sequence encodes CASSRDSQETQYF.

The gene calls are TRBV6-6 and TRBJ2-7; D possibly matches TRBD1 or TRBD2 (5 bases each). CDR1 and CDR2 (germline): MNHNY, SVGAGI (reference sequence). The ends were cut back, 6 bases at V and 4 bases at J, with 16 bases in the middle. This CDR3 is built from 14 residues. The CDR3 loop is CASRSRDQSYEQYF. DNA for the CDR3: TGTGCCAGCAGGAGTCGGGACCAATCTTACGAGCAGTACTTC.

The V gene is TRBV7-9, the J gene TRBJ2-2; no definite D call. The CDR3 is made up of 11 amino acids. Trimming shortened V by 3 bases and J by 6 bases, and 2 bases separated the two germline ends. Germline loops: CDR1 SEHNR, CDR2 FQNEAQ (reference sequence). The CDR3: CASSFPGELFF. The CDR3 DNA sequence: TGTGCCAGCAGCTTTCCCGGGGAGCTGTTTTTT.